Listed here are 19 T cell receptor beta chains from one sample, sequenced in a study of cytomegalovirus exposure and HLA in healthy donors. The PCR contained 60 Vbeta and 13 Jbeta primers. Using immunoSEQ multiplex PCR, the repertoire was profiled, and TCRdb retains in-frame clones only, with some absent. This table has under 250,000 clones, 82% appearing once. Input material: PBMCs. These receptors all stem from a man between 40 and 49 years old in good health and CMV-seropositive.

CDR3 DNA sequence: TGTGCCTGGAGTCCCCCCCAGCGGGCAAACTACGAGCAGTACTTC. It codes for CAWSPPQRANYEQYF. V and J are TRBV30 and TRBJ2-7; the D gene is possibly TRBD2 (6 bases). V lost 2 bases to trimming and J lost 3 bases, with 17 bases between them. The germline gives CDR1 GTSNPN, CDR2 SVGIG (reference sequence). The CDR3 contains 15 residues.

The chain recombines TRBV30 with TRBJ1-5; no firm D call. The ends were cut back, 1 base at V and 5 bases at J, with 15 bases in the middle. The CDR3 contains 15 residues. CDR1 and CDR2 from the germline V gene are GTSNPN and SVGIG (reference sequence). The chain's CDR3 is CAWSGAPGVDQPQHF. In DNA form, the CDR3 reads TGTGCCTGGAGTGGGGCCCCCGGGGTCGATCAGCCCCAGCATTTT. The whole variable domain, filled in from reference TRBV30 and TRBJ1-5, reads SQTIHQWPATLVQPVGSPLSLECTVEGTSNPNLYWYRQAAGRGLQLLFYSVGIGQISSEVPQNLSASRPQDRQFILSSKKLLLSDSGFYLCAWSGAPGVDQPQHFGDGTRLSIL.

DNA for the CDR3: TGTGCCAGTAAGCCCGGGACAGAGAACACTGAAGCTTTCTTT. Its protein is CASKPGTENTEAFF. This chain uses TRBV19 with TRBJ1-1, with 7 nucleotides matching TRBD1. With 7 bases clipped from V and 1 base from J, the junction kept 6 bases outside the gene matches. The CDR3 runs 14 residues. Germline V gene sequence: CDR1 LNHDA, CDR2 SQIVND (reference sequence).

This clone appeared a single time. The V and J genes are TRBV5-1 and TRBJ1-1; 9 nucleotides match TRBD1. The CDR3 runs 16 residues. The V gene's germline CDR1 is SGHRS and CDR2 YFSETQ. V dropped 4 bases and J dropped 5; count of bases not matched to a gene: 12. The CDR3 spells CASSPGQGTRGTEAFF. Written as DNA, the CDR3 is TGCGCCAGCAGCCCCGGACAGGGGACGCGGGGGACTGAAGCTTTCTTT. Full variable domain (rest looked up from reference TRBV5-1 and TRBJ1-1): KAGVTQTPRYLIKTRGQQVTLSCSPISGHRSVSWYQQTPGQGLQFLFEYFSETQRNKGNFPGRFSGRQFSNSRSEMNVSTLELGDSALYLCASSPGQGTRGTEAFFGQGTRLTVV.

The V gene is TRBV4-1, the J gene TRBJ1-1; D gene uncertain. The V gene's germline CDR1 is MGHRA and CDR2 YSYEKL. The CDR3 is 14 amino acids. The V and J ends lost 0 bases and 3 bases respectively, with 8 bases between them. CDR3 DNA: TGCGCCAGCAGCCAAGACTTGGCTTACACTGAAGCTTTCTTT. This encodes CASSQDLAYTEAFF.

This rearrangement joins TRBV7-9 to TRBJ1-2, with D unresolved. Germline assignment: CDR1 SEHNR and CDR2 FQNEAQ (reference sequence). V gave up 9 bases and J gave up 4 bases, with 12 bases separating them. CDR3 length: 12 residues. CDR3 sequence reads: CASNQVGYGYTF. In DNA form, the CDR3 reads TGTGCCAGTAACCAGGTTGGCTATGGCTACACCTTC.

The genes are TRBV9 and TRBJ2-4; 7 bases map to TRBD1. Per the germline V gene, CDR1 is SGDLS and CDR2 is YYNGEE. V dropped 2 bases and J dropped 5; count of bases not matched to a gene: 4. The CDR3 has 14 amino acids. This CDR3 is CASSVTGAENIQYF. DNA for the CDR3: TGTGCCAGCAGCGTTACAGGGGCAGAAAACATTCAGTACTTC.

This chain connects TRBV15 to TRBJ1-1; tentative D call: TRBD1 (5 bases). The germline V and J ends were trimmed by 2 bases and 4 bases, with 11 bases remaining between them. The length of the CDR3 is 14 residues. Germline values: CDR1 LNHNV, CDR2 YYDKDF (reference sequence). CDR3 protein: CATSRPGQGTEAFF. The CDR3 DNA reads TGTGCCACCAGCAGACCAGGGCAAGGCACTGAAGCTTTCTTT.

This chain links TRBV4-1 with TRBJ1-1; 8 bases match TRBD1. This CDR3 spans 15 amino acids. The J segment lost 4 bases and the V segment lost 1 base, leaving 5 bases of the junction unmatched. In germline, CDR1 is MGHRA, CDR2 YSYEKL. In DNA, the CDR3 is TGCGCCAGCAGCCAAGTGGACAGGGTAGGCACTGAAGCTTTCTTT. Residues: CASSQVDRVGTEAFF.

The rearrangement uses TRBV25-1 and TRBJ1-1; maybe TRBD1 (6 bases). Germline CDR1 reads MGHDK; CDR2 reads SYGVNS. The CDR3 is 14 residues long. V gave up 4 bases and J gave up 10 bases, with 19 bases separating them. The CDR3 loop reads CASSVQGGGGRAFF. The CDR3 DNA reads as TGTGCCAGCAGTGTACAGGGCGGCGGTGGTCGAGCTTTCTTT.

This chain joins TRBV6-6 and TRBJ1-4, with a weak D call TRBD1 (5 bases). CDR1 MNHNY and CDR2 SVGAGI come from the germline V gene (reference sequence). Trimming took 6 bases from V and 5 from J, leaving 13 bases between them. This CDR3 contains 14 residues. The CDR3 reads CASRGGAPNEKLFF. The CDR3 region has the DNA TGTGCCAGCAGGGGGGGTGCCCCGAATGAAAAACTGTTTTTT.

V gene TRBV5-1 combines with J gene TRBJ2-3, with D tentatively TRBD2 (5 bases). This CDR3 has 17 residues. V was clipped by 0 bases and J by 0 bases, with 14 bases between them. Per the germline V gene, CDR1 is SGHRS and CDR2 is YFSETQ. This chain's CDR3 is CASSLGTRVASTDTQYF. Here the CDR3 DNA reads TGCGCCAGCAGCTTGGGTACTAGGGTTGCTAGCACAGATACGCAGTATTTT.

The CDR3 is CASSQDRAKEDQPQHF. For the CDR3, the DNA is TGCGCCAGCAGCCAAGATAGGGCAAAGGAGGATCAGCCCCAGCATTTT. V and J are TRBV4-1 and TRBJ1-5, with D unresolved. Deletions cut 0 bases from V and 5 bases from J, with 14 bases between. This CDR3 is 16 amino acids long. Germline values: CDR1 MGHRA, CDR2 YSYEKL.

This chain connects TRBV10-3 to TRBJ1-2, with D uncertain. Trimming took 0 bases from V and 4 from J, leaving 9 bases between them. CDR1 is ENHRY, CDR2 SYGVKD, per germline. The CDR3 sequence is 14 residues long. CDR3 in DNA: TGTGCCATCAGTGAGTCTTGGGAGAGCTATGGCTACACCTTC. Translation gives CAISESWESYGYTF.

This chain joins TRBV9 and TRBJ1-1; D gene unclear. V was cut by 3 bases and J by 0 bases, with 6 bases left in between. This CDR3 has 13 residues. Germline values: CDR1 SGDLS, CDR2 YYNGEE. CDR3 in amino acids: CASSAVVNTEAFF. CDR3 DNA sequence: TGTGCCAGCAGCGCGGTTGTGAACACTGAAGCTTTCTTT.

The CDR3 DNA sequence: TGTGCCAGCAGCCGACCTCCGGCAGGGAACACTGAAGCTTTCTTT. Its protein product is CASSRPPAGNTEAFF. The gene calls are TRBV5-6 and TRBJ1-1; no clear D. The V and J ends lost 4 bases and 1 base respectively, with 14 bases between them. The germline V gene has CDR1 SGHDT and CDR2 YYEEEE. The CDR3 contains 15 residues.

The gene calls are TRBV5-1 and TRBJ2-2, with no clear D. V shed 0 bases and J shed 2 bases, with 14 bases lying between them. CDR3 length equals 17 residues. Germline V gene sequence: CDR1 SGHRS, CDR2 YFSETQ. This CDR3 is CASSLAFRRPNTGELFF. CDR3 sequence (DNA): TGCGCCAGCAGCTTGGCATTTCGGCGGCCCAACACCGGGGAGCTGTTTTTT.

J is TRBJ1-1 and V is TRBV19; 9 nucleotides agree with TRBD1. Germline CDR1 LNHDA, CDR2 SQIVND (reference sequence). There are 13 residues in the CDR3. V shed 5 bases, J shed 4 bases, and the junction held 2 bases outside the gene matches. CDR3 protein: CASSSDRGTEAFF. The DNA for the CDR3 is TGTGCCAGTAGTTCGGACAGGGGCACTGAAGCTTTCTTT.

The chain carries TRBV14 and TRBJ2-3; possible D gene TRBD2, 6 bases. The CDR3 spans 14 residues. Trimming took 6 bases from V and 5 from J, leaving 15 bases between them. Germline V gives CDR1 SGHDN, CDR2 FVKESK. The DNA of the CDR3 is TGTGCCAGCAGTTCCGGGAGAGTCATAGATACGCAGTATTTT. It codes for CASSSGRVIDTQYF.